A selection of T cell receptor beta chains follows, all from one sample in a study of vaccination and CD4 T cells after COVID-19. TCRdb reanalysed the PCR reads using MiXCR and keeps one entry per CDR3 protein. The data hold about 9,700 distinct CDR3 sequences, with around 64% observed a single time. Antigen specificity for these receptors is unknown. The sample was CD4+ T cells from blood, cultured in vitro. All receptors come from a human donor who had recovered from COVID-19. Each CDR3 is given with its conserved first and last residue. A D gene is named only where the DNA matches it firmly. Rows may omit the clone size; those that give it use once, few, many or a size class.

len	d_gene	j_gene	abundance	v_gene	CDR3nt	CDR3aa
13	TRBD1	TRBJ2-1	few	TRBV7-3	TGTGCCAGCAGCTCGGGACAGGGATATGAGCAGTTCTTC	CASSSGQGYEQFF
13	NA	TRBJ1-1	NA	TRBV19	TGTGCCAGTAGTCGCGGCAGATACACTGAAGCTTTCTTT	CASSRGRYTEAFF
14	TRBD1	TRBJ1-5	NA	TRBV28	TGTGCCAGCAGCTCAGGGGGCTGGGGACAGCCCCAGCATTTT	CASSSGGWGQPQHF
17	TRBD2	TRBJ2-2	few	TRBV27	TGTGCCAGCAGTCTCAGACTAGCGGGGAATATTCCCGGGGAGCTGTTTTTT	CASSLRLAGNIPGELFF
16	TRBD1	TRBJ1-2	NA	TRBV7-9	TGTGCCAGCAGCAGTATAACAGGGGCTCCCTTCTCTGGCTACACCTTC	CASSSITGAPFSGYTF
14	NA	TRBJ1-1	NA	TRBV11-2	TGTGCCAGCAGCTTAGATCGCCAAGGTCAGACGGCTTTCTTT	CASSLDRQGQTAFF
13	TRBD1	TRBJ1-5	few	TRBV20-1	TGCAGTGCTAGCAGGGGGGACAATCAGCCCCAGCATTTT	CSASRGDNQPQHF
14	NA	TRBJ1-2	NA	TRBV7-2	TGTGCCAGCAGCTTAGCAGGGACGGACTATGGCTACACCTTC	CASSLAGTDYGYTF
13	NA	TRBJ2-7	NA	TRBV6-2/TRBV6-3	TGTGCCAGCAGTTACGGGACACCCGGGGAGCAGTACTTC	CASSYGTPGEQYF
10	NA	TRBJ1-2	NA	TRBV2	TGTGCCAGCAGTGATAGCGGCTACACCTTC	CASSDSGYTF
14	NA	TRBJ2-7	NA	TRBV9	TGTGCCAGCAGCCCCCGAACAGACCGCTACGAGCAGTACTTC	CASSPRTDRYEQYF
14	TRBD1	TRBJ2-2	NA	TRBV5-6	TGTGCCAGCAGCACTACAGGGGGCACCGGGGAGCTGTTTTTT	CASSTTGGTGELFF
15	TRBD1	TRBJ2-3	few	TRBV19	TGTGCCAGTAGTTCCTCGGGACAGGGGCGTGATACGCAGTATTTT	CASSSSGQGRDTQYF
15	NA	TRBJ2-7	NA	TRBV15	TGTGCCACCAGCAGAGACGCAGGGACCACCTACGAGCAGTACTTC	CATSRDAGTTYEQYF
16	NA	TRBJ2-7	NA	TRBV6-2/TRBV6-3	TGTGCCAGCAGCAGCGTGAGACAGCTGTTCTCCTACGAGCAGTACTTC	CASSSVRQLFSYEQYF
15	NA	TRBJ1-5	few	TRBV11-1	TGTGCCAGCAGCTTAGGATACGCAAGCAATCAGCCCCAGCATTTT	CASSLGYASNQPQHF
14	TRBD2	TRBJ2-2	few	TRBV7-3	TGTGCCAGCCAGGGACTAGCCCAAACCGGGGAGCTGTTTTTT	CASQGLAQTGELFF
15	NA	TRBJ2-5	NA	TRBV11-2	TGTGCCAGCAGCTTAGGTTGGGAAGGATGGGAGACCCAGTACTTC	CASSLGWEGWETQYF
16	TRBD2	TRBJ2-1	once	TRBV11-3	TGTGCCAGCAGCTTTCGACTAGCGGGAGGGGGCAATGAGCAGTTCTTC	CASSFRLAGGGNEQFF
14	NA	TRBJ1-2	NA	TRBV9	TGTGCCAGCAGCCCGAGGACAGCTAACTATGGCTACACCTTC	CASSPRTANYGYTF
19	TRBD2	TRBJ2-1	NA	TRBV6-2/TRBV6-3	TGTGCCAGCAGGCGAATCCGACTAGCGGGAGGGAAGGGAGGCAATGAGCAGTTCTTC	CASRRIRLAGGKGGNEQFF
15	NA	TRBJ1-1	NA	TRBV6-1	TGTGCCATTGTACCGGGACACACTAAAAACACTGAAGCTTTCTTT	CAIVPGHTKNTEAFF
13	NA	TRBJ2-1	NA	TRBV18	TGTGCCAGCTCACCACGGGCCGACAATGAGCAGTTCTTC	CASSPRADNEQFF
13	NA	TRBJ1-2	NA	TRBV20-1	TGCAGTGCCAGACCCCCGACGAACTATGGCTACACCTTC	CSARPPTNYGYTF
13	NA	TRBJ2-7	NA	TRBV18	TGTGCCAGCTCACTGGGACGCCAGAGGGAGCAGTACTTC	CASSLGRQREQYF
13	NA	TRBJ2-3	NA	TRBV27	TGTGCCAGCAGGGGGGGATTAACAGATACGCAGTATTTT	CASRGGLTDTQYF
15	NA	TRBJ2-2	NA	TRBV5-4	TGTGCCAGCAGCAACTCCTACAGGGACACCGGGGAGCTGTTTTTT	CASSNSYRDTGELFF
15	NA	TRBJ1-2	NA	TRBV4-1	TGCGCCAGCACCTACCCAGGGCGACGGCTTGATGGCTACACCTTC	CASTYPGRRLDGYTF
16	NA	TRBJ2-3	NA	TRBV11-2	TGTGCCAGCAGCCAGGGACACCCGGGGCTCACAGATACGCAGTATTTT	CASSQGHPGLTDTQYF
14	NA	TRBJ1-5	NA	TRBV27	TGTGCCAGCAGGGCGTGGGGGGCTGGTCAGCCCCAGCATTTT	CASRAWGAGQPQHF
14	NA	TRBJ1-3	NA	TRBV6-5	TGTGCCAGCAGTTACTCGGGGACTGGAAACACCATATATTTT	CASSYSGTGNTIYF
13	NA	TRBJ1-5	few	TRBV6-1	TGTGCCAGCAGGGCAGATAGCAATCAGCCCCAGCATTTT	CASRADSNQPQHF
16	NA	TRBJ2-7	once	TRBV21-1	TGTGCCAGCAGCAAAGTTTCGGAATTACCTCCCTACGAGCAGTACTTC	CASSKVSELPPYEQYF
14	TRBD1	TRBJ1-2	NA	TRBV27	TGTGCCAGCAGTCCCCAACAGGGGGCGCTTGGCTACACCTTC	CASSPQQGALGYTF
15	TRBD2	TRBJ2-1	NA	TRBV19	TGTGCCAGTAGTGTACTAGCGAATACCTACAATGAGCAGTTCTTC	CASSVLANTYNEQFF
13	TRBD1	TRBJ2-1	NA	TRBV27	TGTGCCAGCAGTCGACAGGGGGGAAATGAGCAGTTCTTC	CASSRQGGNEQFF
13	NA	TRBJ1-6	NA	TRBV20-1	TGCAGTGCCCCGGACAGTTCTAATTCACCCCTCCACTTT	CSAPDSSNSPLHF
15	TRBD1	TRBJ1-5	NA	TRBV27	TGTGCCAGCAGTTTCGGACAGGGGATCAATCAGCCCCAGCATTTT	CASSFGQGINQPQHF
14	NA	TRBJ1-2	NA	TRBV20-1	TGCAGTGCTGGAGTGAAGACGCGCCTTGGTGGCTACACCTTC	CSAGVKTRLGGYTF
15	NA	TRBJ2-5	once	TRBV11-2	TGTGCCAGCAGCACCAGACAGGGAGGGGCAGAGACCCAGTACTTC	CASSTRQGGAETQYF